A single TCR beta chain is shown here with its context. This clone was seen more than once but under ten times. Its antigen has not been determined. No base qualities exist here, and no much larger clone lies one base off it. These data are taken from a study of radiotherapy plus CTLA-4 blockade in lung cancer (dated by TCRdb to between 2018 and 2020). About the full investigation: Objective responses were observed in approximately 18% of enrolled patients, and disease control was achieved in about 32%. What the work shows at the level of the full study, not this receptor alone: After treatment with radiotherapy and ipilimumab, TCR clones that came from tumors expanded in the peripheral blood. Early dynamic changes in blood T cell clones, together with increased serum interferon-beta after radiation, were reported as the strongest predictors of response.

The study tested focal radiation therapy combined with CTLA-4 blockade (ipilimumab) in patients with chemo-refractory metastatic non-small-cell lung cancer. The library was generated by the immunoSEQ multiplex PCR assay. The table was pulled from immuneACCESS by TCRdb, which kept in-frame rearrangements only. Such tables lose some clones; where checked, under half of the loss comes from unresolved V genes, and the rest has no known cause. Present in this sample are about 76,000 clones, 60% to 85% of which were seen just once. The ten largest clones represent over 20% of the sample. The sample consisted of peripheral blood, taken from a patient treated with radiotherapy plus ipilimumab. The TCR was taken from a human donor with non-small cell lung cancer whose response to radiotherapy plus ipilimumab could not be evaluated. Some clones in this sample may be carry-over from other donors' samples.

The DNA is TGTGCCAGCAGTGAAGCCCTCCCGGGACAGCTGACGACTTATAATTCACCCCTCCACTTT. Its protein product is CASSEALPGQLTTYNSPLHF. Recombination joined TRBV2 with TRBJ1-6, with 7 junctional bases fitting TRBD1. CDR1 and CDR2, looked up from the germline V gene, are SNHLY and FYNNEI. Reading from cysteine to phenylalanine, the CDR3 counts 20 amino acids. Only CDR3 DNA remains: 60 bases, in frame from the first base. From V the trimming removes 0 bases and from J it removes 4 bases, while the gene matches leave 15 bases of the junction unaccounted for.